This TCR beta chain was obtained from a study of shared clonotypes between healthy human individuals. Trimming shortened V by 0 bases and J by 2 bases, and 13 bases separated the two germline ends. In germline, CDR1 is SGHDN, CDR2 FVKESK. The CDR3 has 16 residues. Naive CD8 cells were CD45RO-negative, positively selected for CCR7, excluding terminally differentiated effector memory CD45RA+ cells. Donors were healthy HIV-negative adults without recent acute infections or vaccinations. Sequencing was performed with immunoSEQ multiplex PCR; in TCRdb, only in-frame clones are kept and a portion is missing. The data hold about 550,000 clones, with 95% observed a single time.

The source of this sequence is a woman in her thirties in good health. The material sequenced was naive CD8+ T cells sorted from blood. The chain couples TRBV14 to TRBJ1-2; possible D gene TRBD1, 6 bases. CDR3 sequence reads: CASSQEGKGGNYGYTF. The CDR3 bases are TGTGCCAGCAGCCAAGAAGGGAAGGGGGGCAACTATGGCTACACCTTC.